A single sample is the source of the 18 T cell receptor beta chains below, sequenced in a study of blood T cell repertoires in COVID-19. Generated by immunoSEQ multiplex PCR, the TCRdb table keeps only in-frame clones and is missing some. The sample consists of 90,000 to 120,000 clones, roughly nine tenths of them appearing once. Sequencing used peripheral blood. The receptors were sampled from a man aged 35 to 55 with active or convalescent COVID-19.

The chain joins TRBV11-1 to TRBJ1-1; TRBD1 is a possible D gene (5 bases). In germline, CDR1 is SGHAT, CDR2 FQDESV (reference sequence). There are 15 residues in the CDR3. V was shortened by 6 bases and J by 2 bases, with 16 bases between the two germline ends. CDR3 DNA: TGTGCCAGCAGTCGGCAGGGCGGTATCAACACTGAAGCTTTCTTT. This sequence encodes CASSRQGGINTEAFF. Combining the CDR3 with reference TRBV11-1 and TRBJ1-1 gives the whole variable domain EAEVAQSPRYKITEKSQAVAFWCDPISGHATLYWYRQILGQGPELLVQFQDESVVDDSQLPKDRFSAERLKGVDSTLKIQPAELGDSAMYLCASSRQGGINTEAFFGQGTRLTVV.

The chain couples TRBV27 to TRBJ1-2; perhaps TRBD1 as D (6 bases). V lost 6 bases and J 4 bases, leaving 18 bases between the germline ends. Germline CDR1 MNHEY, CDR2 SMNVEV (reference sequence). The CDR3 loop spans 15 amino acids. The CDR3 bases are TGTGCCAGCAGCCCGGACAGTCGGCCCATCTATGGCTACACCTTC. Translating it yields CASSPDSRPIYGYTF.

Notes on this clone: Other nucleotide sequences from this sample produce the same CDR3. The chain carries TRBV9 and TRBJ2-7; 7 bases align to TRBD2. The CDR3 is 12 residues long. Germline V lookup: CDR1 SGDLS, CDR2 YYNGEE. J lost 6 bases, V lost 4 bases, and 4 bases had no gene match. CDR3 in amino acids: CASSPGGGEQYF. DNA of the CDR3: TGTGCCAGCAGCCCCGGCGGGGGCGAGCAGTACTTC.

This clone came up once. J is TRBJ1-1 and V is TRBV18; TRBD1 matches 10 bases. CDR1 is KGHSH and CDR2 is LQKENI in the germline V gene. CDR3 size: 15 residues. V dropped 5 bases and J dropped 4; count of bases not matched to a gene: 7. This chain's CDR3 is CASSGQGEFGTEAFF. For the CDR3, the DNA is TGTGCCAGCTCAGGACAGGGGGAATTCGGCACTGAAGCTTTCTTT.

This chain links TRBV27 with TRBJ2-5; possibly TRBD1 for D (6 bases). Between the trimmed V and J ends, which lost 6 bases and 5 bases, there was a span of 13 bases. The CDR3 has 13 amino acids. CDR1 is MNHEY and CDR2 is SMNVEV in the germline V gene (reference sequence). CDR3 bases: TGTGCCAGCAGGGGGGCGCGAGGCGAGACCCAGTACTTC. Translated, it gives CASRGARGETQYF.

The V call is TRBV5-1, the J call TRBJ2-5; 7 bases match TRBD1. This CDR3 has 14 amino acids. Trimming took 4 bases from V and 5 from J; bases not matched to a gene: 8. The germline V gene has CDR1 SGHRS and CDR2 YFSETQ. CDR3 in amino acids: CASSKQGFGETQYF. The CDR3 DNA sequence: TGCGCCAGCAGCAAACAGGGGTTCGGCGAGACCCAGTACTTC.

The genes are TRBV10-3 and TRBJ2-1; D not resolved. The CDR3 is 13 amino acids. Trimming cost V 5 bases and J 2 bases, with 7 bases left between them. CDR1 and CDR2 (germline): ENHRY, SYGVKD. CDR3 in DNA: TGTGCCATCAGTCCGTTAACCTACAATGAGCAGTTCTTC. This gives the protein CAISPLTYNEQFF.

The CDR3 loop reads CASTGGTGLSNQPQHF. As DNA, the CDR3 is TGTGCCAGCACGGGAGGGACAGGGCTAAGCAATCAGCCCCAGCATTTT. V is TRBV6-6 and J is TRBJ1-5; TRBD1 matches 9 bases. V trimming: 7 bases; J trimming: 1 base; junction bases outside the gene matches: 8. This CDR3 has 16 amino acids. The germline CDR1 and CDR2 sequences are MNHNY and SVGAGI (reference sequence).

V usage is TRBV28 and J usage is TRBJ1-5; 11 nucleotides match TRBD1. Germline-derived CDR1 and CDR2 are MDHEN and SYDVKM. CDR3 length: 18 amino acids. The ends lost 1 base at V and 4 bases at J; junction bases unmatched: 9. The CDR3 DNA reads as TGTGCCAGCAGTTTATCTACTGGACAGGGGGCTGGAAATCAGCCCCAGCATTTT. Its protein is CASSLSTGQGAGNQPQHF.

The chain uses TRBV30 and TRBJ2-3; no firm D call. The CDR3 length is 11 residues. V lost 2 bases and J 4 bases, leaving 4 bases between the germline ends. The V gene's germline CDR1 is GTSNPN and CDR2 SVGIG (reference sequence). The CDR3 nucleotides read TGTGCCTGGAGTCTCGCAGATACGCAGTATTTT. Translating gives CAWSLADTQYF. Variable domain in full (rest from reference TRBV30 and TRBJ2-3): SQTIHQWPATLVQPVGSPLSLECTVEGTSNPNLYWYRQAAGRGLQLLFYSVGIGQISSEVPQNLSASRPQDRQFILSSKKLLLSDSGFYLCAWSLADTQYFGPGTRLTVL.

This chain uses TRBV11-3 with TRBJ2-2, with 7 bases aligning to TRBD2. The CDR3 runs 19 residues. V trimming: 6 bases; J trimming: 0 bases; junction bases outside the gene matches: 16. The V gene's germline CDR1 is SGHNT and CDR2 YENEEA. The CDR3 nucleotides are TGTGCCAGCAGGTATAAGCGGGGCACCTGTATATCGAACACCGGGGAGCTGTTTTTT. It encodes CASRYKRGTCISNTGELFF.

The rearrangement uses TRBV7-2 and TRBJ2-7; 7 bases are a match to TRBD2. Per germline, CDR1 SGHTA and CDR2 FQGNSA. This CDR3 is built from 15 residues. J lost 9 bases, V lost 1 base, and 12 bases had no gene match. This CDR3 is CASSLGAGSTGRQYF. CDR3 in DNA: TGTGCCAGCAGCTTAGGAGCGGGATCAACTGGGAGGCAGTACTTC.

The genes are TRBV21-1 and TRBJ2-2; TRBD2, the table's D call, lacks a check against the DNA. TRBV21-1 is labeled a pseudogene. CDR3 length equals 19 residues. The CDR3 coding sequence is TGTGCCAGCAGCTTCGGGTCGGGACTTCTTCCTTGGAACACCGGGGAGCTGTTTTTT. Translation: CASSFGSGLLPWNTGELFF.

This sequence joins TRBV19 and TRBJ2-6; D possibly corresponds to TRBD1 (5 bases). The germline V gene encodes CDR1 LNHDA and CDR2 SQIVND (reference sequence). The V and J ends lost 3 bases and 2 bases respectively, with 17 bases between them. The CDR3 loop spans 18 amino acids. DNA of the CDR3: TGTGCCAGTAGTATCCCTTCAATTACAGGAACTGGGGCCAACGTCCTGACTTTC. It codes for CASSIPSITGTGANVLTF.

This chain uses TRBV19 with TRBJ1-5; TRBD1 matches at 8 bases. The CDR3 is 17 amino acids. CDR1 is LNHDA, CDR2 SQIVND, per germline (reference sequence). The V segment lost 3 bases and the J segment 6 bases; nucleotides outside the gene matches: 13. The CDR3: CASSMTGVPGGRQPQHF. The CDR3 nucleotides read TGTGCCAGTAGTATGACAGGGGTGCCAGGGGGCCGTCAGCCCCAGCATTTT.

This chain connects TRBV5-8 to TRBJ2-3; 7 nucleotides agree with TRBD1. The J segment lost 6 bases and the V segment lost 4 bases, leaving 11 bases of the junction unmatched. Per germline, CDR1 SGHTS and CDR2 YDEGEE. There are 15 residues in the CDR3. CDR3 in DNA: TGTGCCAGCAGCATTGGGACAGCTCCCTCTGATACGCAGTATTTT. Translated: CASSIGTAPSDTQYF.

The chain uses TRBV7-9 and TRBJ2-7; maybe TRBD1 (6 bases). The CDR3 consists of 15 residues. Per the germline V gene, CDR1 is SEHNR and CDR2 is FQNEAQ (reference sequence). Trimming took 3 bases from V and 7 from J, leaving 19 bases between them. The CDR3 nucleotides are TGTGCCAGCAGCTTGGGCCCGGGACAACTGGAAGAGCAGTACTTC. Its protein product is CASSLGPGQLEEQYF.

The chain couples TRBV29-1 to TRBJ2-1; D unresolved. The CDR3 contains 10 residues. Germline V CDR1 and CDR2: SQVTM, ANQGSEA. Trimming removed 4 bases at V and 9 bases at J, with 7 bases between. The chain's CDR3 is CSVAESEQFF. The CDR3, as DNA: TGCAGCGTTGCCGAGAGTGAGCAGTTCTTC.